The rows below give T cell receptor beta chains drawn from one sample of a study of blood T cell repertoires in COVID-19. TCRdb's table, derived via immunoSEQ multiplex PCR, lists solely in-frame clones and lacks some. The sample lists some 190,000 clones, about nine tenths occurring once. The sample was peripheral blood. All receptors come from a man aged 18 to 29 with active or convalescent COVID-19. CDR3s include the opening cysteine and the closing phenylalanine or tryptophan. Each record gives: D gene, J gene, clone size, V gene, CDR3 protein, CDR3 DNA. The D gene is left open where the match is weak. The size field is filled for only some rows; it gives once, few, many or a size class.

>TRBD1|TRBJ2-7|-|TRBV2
CASRVGQGQHEQYF
TGTGCCAGCAGGGTTGGACAGGGGCAACACGAGCAGTACTTC
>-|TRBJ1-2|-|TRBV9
CASSDNPGVPYGYTF
TGTGCCAGCAGCGACAACCCAGGGGTGCCCTATGGCTACACCTTC
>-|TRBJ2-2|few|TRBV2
CASREIADTGELFF
TGTGCCAGCAGGGAAATAGCGGACACCGGGGAGCTGTTTTTT
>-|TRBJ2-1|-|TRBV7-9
CASSFSPTHYNEQFF
TGTGCCAGCAGCTTTTCTCCTACCCATTACAATGAGCAGTTCTTC
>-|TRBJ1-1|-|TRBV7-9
CASNPGRIAEAFF
TGTGCCAGCAACCCAGGGAGGATCGCTGAAGCTTTCTTT
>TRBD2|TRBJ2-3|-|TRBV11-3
CAGPRERELDTQYF
TGTGCCGGGCCGCGGGAGCGGGAGTTAGATACGCAGTATTTT
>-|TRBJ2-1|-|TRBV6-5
CASSRNDREAKFF
TGTGCCAGCAGCCGCAACGACAGGGAGGCGAAGTTCTTC
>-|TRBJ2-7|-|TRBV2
CASSEGGVAYEQYF
TGTGCCAGCAGTGAAGGGGGGGTTGCCTACGAGCAGTACTTC
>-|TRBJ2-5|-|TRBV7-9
CASSRLSVLSGQYF
TGTGCCAGCAGTCGACTCAGCGTGTTAAGTGGCCAGTACTTC
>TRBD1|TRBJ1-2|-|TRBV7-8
CASSRGQGNYGYTF
TGTGCCAGCAGCAGAGGACAGGGAAACTATGGCTACACCTTC
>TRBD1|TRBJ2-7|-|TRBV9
CASSVGWDRDIYEQYF
TGTGCCAGCAGCGTAGGATGGGACAGGGACATCTACGAGCAGTACTTC
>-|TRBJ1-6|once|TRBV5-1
CASSDMTGSSYNSPLHF
TGCGCCAGCAGCGATATGACGGGGAGCTCCTATAATTCACCCCTCCACTTT
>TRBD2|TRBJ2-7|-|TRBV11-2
CASSSSSGVHEQYF
TGTGCCAGCAGCTCCTCTAGCGGGGTCCACGAGCAGTACTTC
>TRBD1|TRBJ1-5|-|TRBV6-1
CASSDPGGNQPQHF
TGTGCCAGCAGTGACCCAGGGGGAAATCAGCCCCAGCATTTT
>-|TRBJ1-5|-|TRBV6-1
CASSDVPRQPQHF
TGTGCCAGCAGTGACGTCCCGCGTCAGCCCCAGCATTTT
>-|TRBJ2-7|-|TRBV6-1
CASSESVYSYEQYF
TGTGCCAGCAGTGAATCTGTCTACTCCTACGAGCAGTACTTC
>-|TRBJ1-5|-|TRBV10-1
CASSDVYAPPVDSNQPQHF
TGCGCCAGCAGTGATGTCTACGCGCCGCCGGTAGATAGCAATCAGCCCCAGCATTTT
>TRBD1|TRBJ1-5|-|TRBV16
CASSRDRGDQPQHF
TGTGCCAGCAGCCGGGACAGGGGTGATCAGCCCCAGCATTTT